This is a list of T cell receptor beta chains from one sample in a study of response to subunit inactivated influenza vaccine. TCRdb re-called the RT-PCR reads through MiXCR, storing one row per CDR3 protein. The top ten clones hold about a tenth of a sample with about 570,000 distinct CDR3 sequences, around 11% of them seen once. The sample consisted of PBMCs from blood, taken on the day of vaccination. Receptors originate from a man aged 45 to 65 who received an inactivated influenza vaccine. CDR3s include the opening cysteine and the closing phenylalanine or tryptophan. A D gene is named only where the DNA matches it firmly. Some rows mark clone size as missing; the rest say once, few, many or name a class of expanded clone.

D gene	clone size	V gene	J gene	CDR3 length	CDR3 DNA	CDR3 protein
NA	NA	TRBV20-1	TRBJ1-4	16	TGCAGTGTCCCCCGCGGGGGGACGGGTCTTAATGAAAAACTGTTTTTT	CSVPRGGTGLNEKLFF
NA	many	TRBV5-6	TRBJ1-2	16	TGTGCCAGCAGCCCGTGGCCAGGGGATGGTAATAATGGCTACACCTTC	CASSPWPGDGNNGYTF
TRBD2	NA	TRBV11-1	TRBJ2-1	18	TGTGCCAGCAGCTTCCCCCCAGCTAGCGGGGGGGCCTTGAATGAGCAGTTCTTC	CASSFPPASGGALNEQFF
NA	few	TRBV5-1	TRBJ2-7	16	TGCGCCAGCAGCTTGGGGGCCCGGGACGGAAGCTACGAGCAGTACTTC	CASSLGARDGSYEQYF
NA	NA	TRBV5-6	TRBJ2-6	13	TGTGCCAGCAGCAAGGTTGGGGCCAACGTCCTGACTTTC	CASSKVGANVLTF
NA	NA	TRBV3-1	TRBJ2-1	17	TGTGCCAGCAGCCAGGTTTTGAGACTTAGCTCCTACAATGAGCAGTTCTTC	CASSQVLRLSSYNEQFF
TRBD2	few	TRBV7-9	TRBJ2-1	13	TGTGCCAGCAGCCCCTGGGAGGGAGGAGAGCAGTTCTTC	CASSPWEGGEQFF
NA	NA	TRBV11-2	TRBJ2-3	13	TGTGCCAGCAGCTTAGACCCCTCGAATACGCAGTATTTT	CASSLDPSNTQYF
NA	few	TRBV4-3	TRBJ2-7	18	TGCGCCAGCAGCCAAGATCATTCATCCAGGCGATCCTCCTACGAGCAGTACTTC	CASSQDHSSRRSSYEQYF
NA	NA	TRBV20-1	TRBJ2-3	15	TGCAGTGCCCGGGACCCCCAAGGGGCCCCAGATACGCAGTATTTT	CSARDPQGAPDTQYF
TRBD2	NA	TRBV24-1	TRBJ2-1	18	TGTGCCACCAGTGATTGGACTAGCGGGAGAGTCGCCTACAATGAGCAGTTCTTC	CATSDWTSGRVAYNEQFF
TRBD2	few	TRBV28	TRBJ2-7	14	TGTGCCAGCAGTCTCTCCTGGGAGGGCTACGAGCAGTACTTC	CASSLSWEGYEQYF
NA	NA	TRBV4-3	TRBJ2-3	12	TGCGCCAGCAGCCCTCAGGGTGGTACGCAGTATTTT	CASSPQGGTQYF
TRBD2	few	TRBV20-1	TRBJ2-2	15	TGCAGTGCTAGACTAGCGGCCTCGAACACCGGGGAGCTGTTTTTT	CSARLAASNTGELFF
NA	NA	TRBV28	TRBJ1-2	13	TGTGCCAGCAGTACTCCTTGGAGGGATGGCTACACCTTC	CASSTPWRDGYTF
NA	NA	TRBV12-3/TRBV12-4	TRBJ2-5	13	TGTGCCAGCAGTTTGTCCAGGTTTGAGACCCAGTACTTC	CASSLSRFETQYF
NA	NA	TRBV4-1	TRBJ1-5	10	TGCGCCAGACTCTACCAGCCCCAGCATTTT	CARLYQPQHF
TRBD2	NA	TRBV20-1	TRBJ2-3	16	TGCAGTGCTAGAGATCCGTGGGGGGGAATCACAGATACGCAGTATTTT	CSARDPWGGITDTQYF
NA	few	TRBV4-3	TRBJ1-2	17	TGCGCCAGCAGCCAAGGTAGTACTTGGGCTGCTAACTATGGCTACACCTTC	CASSQGSTWAANYGYTF
TRBD2	few	TRBV20-1	TRBJ2-1	16	TGCAGTGCTAGAGAAAAAGGGACTAGCGGGATCGATGAGCAGTTCTTC	CSAREKGTSGIDEQFF
TRBD1	NA	TRBV20-1	TRBJ1-2	14	TGCAGTGCTAGGTCGACAGGGCGAGGCTATGGCTACACCTTC	CSARSTGRGYGYTF
NA	NA	TRBV14	TRBJ2-5	14	TGTGCCAGCAGCCGTTTCGGGTTGGAGGAGACCCAGTACTTC	CASSRFGLEETQYF
TRBD1	NA	TRBV28	TRBJ2-7	18	TGTGCCAGCAGTTTAACCGGGACAGGGTGGTCGAGCAATCGGGAGCAGTACTTC	CASSLTGTGWSSNREQYF
NA	few	TRBV19	TRBJ1-1	13	TGTGCCAGTAGTAAGCAACGGGGGTCCGAAGCTTTCTTT	CASSKQRGSEAFF
NA	NA	TRBV5-6	TRBJ1-3	15	TGTGCCAGCAGCTGGGGGACCGCCGATGGAAACACCATATATTTT	CASSWGTADGNTIYF
TRBD1	few	TRBV5-5	TRBJ2-1	14	TGTGCCAGCAGGTCGGGACAGGCGACCAATGAGCAGTTCTTC	CASRSGQATNEQFF
TRBD2	few	TRBV11-1	TRBJ2-7	18	TGTGCCAGCAGCTTACATTACCGGGCTAGCGGACTCCTGGGCGAGCAGTACTTC	CASSLHYRASGLLGEQYF
NA	few	TRBV13	TRBJ2-7	16	TGTGCCAGCAGCCTTAGCTGGGGGGCCGTATCCTACGAGCAGTACTTC	CASSLSWGAVSYEQYF
NA	NA	TRBV29-1	TRBJ2-1	14	TGCAGCGTTGAACCCCCGGACCTCTACAATGAGCAGTTCTTC	CSVEPPDLYNEQFF
TRBD1	NA	TRBV20-1	TRBJ2-3	13	TGCAGTGCGCCAGGGGGCGGTGCAGATACGCAGTATTTT	CSAPGGGADTQYF
TRBD2	few	TRBV9	TRBJ2-1	19	TGTGCCAGCAGCGCCAACCTCCCGGGACTAGCGGAATCCTACAATGAGCAGTTCTTC	CASSANLPGLAESYNEQFF
NA	NA	TRBV6-4	TRBJ1-6	13	TGTGCCAGCAGTGTTCATGGGAATTCACCCCTCCACTTT	CASSVHGNSPLHF
TRBD2	NA	TRBV20-1	TRBJ2-3	15	TGCAGTGCTAGATTGGCTAGCGGTAGCACAGATACGCAGTATTTT	CSARLASGSTDTQYF
TRBD1	NA	TRBV5-5	TRBJ1-6	16	TGTGCCAGCAGCGGAGGGACAGGGGTAAATAATTCACCCCTCCACTTT	CASSGGTGVNNSPLHF
NA	NA	TRBV12-3/TRBV12-4	TRBJ2-3	14	TGTGCCAGCAGTTTCTATGGCGACACAGATACGCAGTATTTT	CASSFYGDTDTQYF
TRBD1	few	TRBV29-1	TRBJ2-2	13	TGCAGCGGGGACAGGGGAAACACCGGGGAGCTGTTTTTT	CSGDRGNTGELFF
TRBD1	NA	TRBV7-2	TRBJ1-2	18	TGTGCCAGCAGCTTAGTCGCCTCCGGGACAGGGGATGGCTATGGCTACACCTTC	CASSLVASGTGDGYGYTF
NA	many	TRBV5-1	TRBJ2-2	14	TGCGCCAGCAGCTTGGCCGGAGGGTCCGGGGAGCTGTTTTTT	CASSLAGGSGELFF
TRBD1	NA	TRBV5-1	TRBJ1-1	14	TGCGCCAGCAGCAGGGACAGGGTTGACACTGAAGCTTTCTTT	CASSRDRVDTEAFF
NA	NA	TRBV9	TRBJ2-1	13	TGTGCCAGCAGTACTAGTGTTGGCAATGAGCAGTTCTTC	CASSTSVGNEQFF
TRBD1	few	TRBV4-2	TRBJ1-1	15	TGTGCCAGCAGCCAAGGCGACAGGGGGAACACTGAAGCTTTCTTT	CASSQGDRGNTEAFF
NA	once	TRBV18	TRBJ1-1	16	TGTGCCAGCTCACTTACGGGCCCGGGGGAGAGCACTGAAGCTTTCTTT	CASSLTGPGESTEAFF
TRBD2	few	TRBV3-1	TRBJ2-1	18	TGTGCCAGCAGCCAAGGTTCTACTAGCGGGAGGGCCGACAATGAGCAGTTCTTC	CASSQGSTSGRADNEQFF
NA	many	TRBV4-1	TRBJ2-4	14	TGCGCCAGCAGCCAGACCAACAGCGAAAACATTCAGTACTTC	CASSQTNSENIQYF
TRBD1	NA	TRBV20-1	TRBJ2-7	14	TGCAGTGCAGAATTCCCGGGACAGGCCTACGAGCAGTACTTC	CSAEFPGQAYEQYF